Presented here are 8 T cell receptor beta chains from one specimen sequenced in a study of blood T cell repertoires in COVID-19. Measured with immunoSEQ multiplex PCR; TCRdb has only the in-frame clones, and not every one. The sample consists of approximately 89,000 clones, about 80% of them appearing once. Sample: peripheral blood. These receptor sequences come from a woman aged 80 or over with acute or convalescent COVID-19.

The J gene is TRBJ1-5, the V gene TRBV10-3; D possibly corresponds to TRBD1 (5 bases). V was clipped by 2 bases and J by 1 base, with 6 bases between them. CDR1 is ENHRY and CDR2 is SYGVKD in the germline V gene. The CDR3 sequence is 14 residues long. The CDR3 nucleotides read TGTGCCATCAGTGAGGGGGCCAGCAATCAGCCCCAGCATTTT. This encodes CAISEGASNQPQHF.

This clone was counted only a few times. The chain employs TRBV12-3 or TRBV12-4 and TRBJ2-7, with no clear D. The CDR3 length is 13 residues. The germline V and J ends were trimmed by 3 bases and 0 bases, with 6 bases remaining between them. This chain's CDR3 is CASSFRNSYEQYF. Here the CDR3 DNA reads TGTGCCAGCAGTTTTAGAAACTCCTACGAGCAGTACTTC.

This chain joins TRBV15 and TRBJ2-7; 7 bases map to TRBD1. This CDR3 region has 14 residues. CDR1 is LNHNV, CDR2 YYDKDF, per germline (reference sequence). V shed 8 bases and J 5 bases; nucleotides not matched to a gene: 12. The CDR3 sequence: CATYNDRVRDEQYF. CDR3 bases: TGTGCCACCTACAACGACAGGGTTAGGGACGAGCAGTACTTC.

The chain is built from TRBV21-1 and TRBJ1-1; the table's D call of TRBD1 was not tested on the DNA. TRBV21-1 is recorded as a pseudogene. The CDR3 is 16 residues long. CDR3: CASSPRQDLVNTEAFF. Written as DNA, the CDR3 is TGTGCCAGCAGCCCCAGACAGGACCTTGTCAACACTGAAGCTTTCTTT.

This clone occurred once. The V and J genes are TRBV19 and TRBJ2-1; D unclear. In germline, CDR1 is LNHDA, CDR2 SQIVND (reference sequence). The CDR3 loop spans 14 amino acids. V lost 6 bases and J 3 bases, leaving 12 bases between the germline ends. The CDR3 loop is CASRAPADYNEQFF. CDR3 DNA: TGTGCCAGTAGGGCACCGGCGGACTACAATGAGCAGTTCTTC. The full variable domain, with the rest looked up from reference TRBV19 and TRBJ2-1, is DGGITQSPKYLFRKEGQNVTLSCEQNLNHDAMYWYRQDPGQGLRLIYYSQIVNDFQKGDIAEGYSVSREKKESFPLTVTSAQKNPTAFYLCASRAPADYNEQFFGPGTRLTVL.

The CDR3 region is CAWKERPPYNEQFF. The CDR3 coding sequence is TGTGCCTGGAAGGAGCGGCCCCCCTACAATGAGCAGTTCTTC. The chain uses TRBV30 and TRBJ2-1, with D possibly TRBD2 on 5 matching bases. The CDR3 has 14 residues. Trimming removed 4 bases from V and 2 bases from J, with 12 bases in between. CDR1 is GTSNPN and CDR2 is SVGIG in the germline V gene (reference sequence).

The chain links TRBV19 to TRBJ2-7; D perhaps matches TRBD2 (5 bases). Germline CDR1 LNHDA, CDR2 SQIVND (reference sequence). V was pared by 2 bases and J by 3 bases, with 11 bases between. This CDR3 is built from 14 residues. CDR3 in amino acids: CASSISGNNYEQYF. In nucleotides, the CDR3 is TGTGCCAGTAGTATATCCGGGAACAACTACGAGCAGTACTTC.

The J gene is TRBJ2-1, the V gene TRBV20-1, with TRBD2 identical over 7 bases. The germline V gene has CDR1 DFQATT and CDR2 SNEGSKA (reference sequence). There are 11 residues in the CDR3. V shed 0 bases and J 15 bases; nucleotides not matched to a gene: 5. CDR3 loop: CSARETSAGFF. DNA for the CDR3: TGCAGTGCTAGAGAAACTAGCGCTGGGTTCTTC.